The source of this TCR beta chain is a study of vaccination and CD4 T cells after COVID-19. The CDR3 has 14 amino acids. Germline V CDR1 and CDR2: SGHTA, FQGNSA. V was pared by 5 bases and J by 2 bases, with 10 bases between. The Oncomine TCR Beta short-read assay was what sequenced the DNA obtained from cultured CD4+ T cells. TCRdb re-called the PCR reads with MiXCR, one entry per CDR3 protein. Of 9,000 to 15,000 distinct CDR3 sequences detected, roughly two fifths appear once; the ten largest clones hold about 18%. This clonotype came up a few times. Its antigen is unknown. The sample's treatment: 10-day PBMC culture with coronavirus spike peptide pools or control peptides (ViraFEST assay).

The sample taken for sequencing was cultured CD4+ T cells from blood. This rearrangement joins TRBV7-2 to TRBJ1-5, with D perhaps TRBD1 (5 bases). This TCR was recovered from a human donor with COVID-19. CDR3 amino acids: CASSLVGGNQPQHF. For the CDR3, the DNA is TGTGCCAGCAGCCTCGTGGGGGGCAATCAGCCCCAGCATTTT.